A selection of T cell receptor beta chains follows, all from one sample in a study of cytomegalovirus exposure and HLA in healthy donors. Method: immunoSEQ multiplex PCR; TCRdb's copy keeps in-frame clones and lacks some. The sample includes 130,000 or so clones, roughly 87% of them seen just once. Input material: PBMCs. The receptors originated from a woman aged 18-29 years in good health and CMV-seronegative. Each CDR3 is given with its conserved first and last residue. D genes are given only for firm matches. The size field is filled for only some rows; it gives once, few, many or a size class.

v_gene,j_gene,abundance,d_gene,CDR3nt,CDR3aa
TRBV19,TRBJ2-3,-,TRBD1,TGTGCCAGCAGGGGGTCCTTCACAGATACGCAGTATTTT,CASRGSFTDTQYF
TRBV11-3,TRBJ1-3,-,-,TGTGCCAGCAGCTTAGACCCTACTGGAAACACCATATATTTT,CASSLDPTGNTIYF
TRBV5-8,TRBJ2-1,once,TRBD2,TGTGCCAGCAGCTACTCCGGGACTAGCGGGGGGGCTTATGAGCAGTTCTTC,CASSYSGTSGGAYEQFF
TRBV6-1,TRBJ1-2,-,-,TGTGCCAGCAGTGACGGGGGAGGGAGCTATGGCTACACCTTC,CASSDGGGSYGYTF
TRBV7-2,TRBJ1-5,-,-,TGTGCCAGCAGCCTGGACAGCCGAAATCAGCCCCAGCATTTT,CASSLDSRNQPQHF
TRBV6-5,TRBJ1-1,-,-,TGTGCCAGCAGTTCCCGGCAGGCCAGCACTGAAGCTTTCTTT,CASSSRQASTEAFF
TRBV10-3,TRBJ1-2,-,TRBD1,TGTGCCATCAGTGATCTGGACAGGGCCCACTATGGCTACACCTTC,CAISDLDRAHYGYTF
TRBV14,TRBJ2-3,-,TRBD2,TGTGCCAGCAGCCAAGCACGGTCGCGGGGGGGCGCAGATACGCAGTATTTT,CASSQARSRGGADTQYF
TRBV7-9,TRBJ1-5,-,-,TGTGCCAGCAGCTGGGAACCCGGGACACGGATACAAAGTCAGCCCCAGCATTTT,CASSWEPGTRIQSQPQHF
TRBV4-1,TRBJ1-2,-,-,TGCGCCAGCAGCCAAGCGTCAGGGGAGCGTGTCAACTATGGCTACACCTTC,CASSQASGERVNYGYTF
TRBV6-5,TRBJ1-1,once,-,TGTGCCAGCAGTCGAAAATTGACAGGATCCATAGCAGCTTTCTTT,CASSRKLTGSIAAFF
TRBV7-9,TRBJ2-5,once,-,TGTGCCAGCAGCTCCCCGATGAGGGCCGTTCCAGAGACCCAGTACTTC,CASSSPMRAVPETQYF
TRBV5-1,TRBJ2-1,-,-,TGCGCCAGCAGCTTGGTAGGAGGTAATGAGCAGTTCTTC,CASSLVGGNEQFF
TRBV5-6,TRBJ1-3,-,-,TGTGCCAGCAGCTTGGGCAGGCCCAATACTGGAAACACCATATATTTT,CASSLGRPNTGNTIYF
TRBV27,TRBJ1-2,-,-,TGTGCCAGCAGTTTCACAGGGCGAGCGCGGGGCTACACCTTC,CASSFTGRARGYTF
TRBV25-1,TRBJ1-2,-,-,TGTGCCAGCAGTGAACAGGGCCCCTTCTATGGCTACACCTTC,CASSEQGPFYGYTF
TRBV19,TRBJ2-5,-,-,TGTGCCAGTAGTCCGAGTGGGGCCGCGGAGACCCAGTACTTC,CASSPSGAAETQYF
TRBV25-1,TRBJ2-1,-,-,TGTGCCAGCAGAAGGGACACCCAGTTCTTC,CASRRDTQFF
TRBV6-1,TRBJ1-6,-,TRBD1,TGTGCCACCACTCTCCAGACAGGGGGAAATTCACCCCTCCACTTT,CATTLQTGGNSPLHF
TRBV2,TRBJ1-5,-,-,TGTGCCAGCAGCGACGAGGGGGTCCAGCCCCAGCATTTT,CASSDEGVQPQHF
TRBV10-3,TRBJ1-2,-,TRBD1,TGTGCCATCAGTGAGTCCTTACAGGGGGGCCCAGCTAACTATGGCTACACCTTC,CAISESLQGGPANYGYTF
TRBV6-5,TRBJ1-1,-,-,TGTGCCAGCAGTTTACTACTAGAGAACACTGAAGCTTTCTTT,CASSLLLENTEAFF
TRBV6-5,TRBJ1-1,-,TRBD1,TGTGCCAGCAGCCCTCTTGACAGGGGGCCGGGTGAAGCTTTCTTT,CASSPLDRGPGEAFF
TRBV6-5,TRBJ2-1,-,TRBD1,TGTGCCAGCAGTACCCCCGGGACAGGGTTCGATGAGCAGTTCTTC,CASSTPGTGFDEQFF
TRBV2,TRBJ1-2,-,TRBD1,TGTGCCAGCAGCATATTGGACAGGGACGCTCGTCCCCGAGCCTATGGCTACACCTTC,CASSILDRDARPRAYGYTF